This record covers a single TCR beta chain. Its specificity is unknown. This sample is drawn from a study of CD8 T cells in Susac syndrome. Turning to the study itself: Patients with Susac syndrome were therapy-naive, on corticosteroids, or on intravenous immunoglobulin alone at blood draw.

cDNA came from approximately 0.5 to 1 ug RNA primed by random hexamers. TCRdb passed the immunoSEQ multiplex PCR reads through MiXCR, listing each CDR3 protein once. The data contain roughly 100,000 distinct CDR3 sequences, approximately 94% of them singletons. The study, taken as a whole, reports: The TCR sequencing and HLA analysis in the study involved a relatively small number of individuals, as the study acknowledged.

CDR1 is MGHDK, CDR2 SYGVNS, per germline. V lost 1 base, J lost 7 bases, and 11 bases stayed unmatched. This CDR3 is 16 amino acids long. This sequence was found in a human donor with Susac syndrome. V and J are TRBV25-1 and TRBJ1-2; 8 bases line up with TRBD1. The sample consisted of CD8+ T cells from PBMCs. The CDR3 loop is CASSESRTGIPSGYTF. As DNA, the CDR3 is TGTGCCAGCAGTGAATCCCGGACAGGGATCCCTTCTGGCTACACCTTC.